Following are 29 T cell receptor beta chains from one sample sequenced in a study of regulatory T cells in long-lasting Graves disease. As to time point: newly diagnosed GD, antithyroid drugs for less than 3 months. RNA from PBMCs was the source of the TCR library. In building TCR beta libraries, iRepertoire HTBI primers were used together with Arm-PCR of CDR3 regions. TCRdb itself ran the multiplex PCR reads through MiXCR, one entry per CDR3 protein. The sample carries fewer than 550,000 distinct CDR3 sequences, roughly 17% recorded once. The same data also went into a second study, on T cells in Graves' hyperthyroidism and ophthalmopathy.

The source material was peripheral blood mononuclear cells (PBMCs), sampled at new diagnosis, from a patient treated with antithyroid drugs. The receptors originated from a woman younger than 35 with Graves disease.

This clonotype was observed at least ten times. The V call is TRBV29-1, the J call TRBJ2-4; a possible D gene is TRBD1 (6 bases). V was pared by 8 bases and J by 0 bases, with 17 bases between. Germline values: CDR1 SQVTM, CDR2 ANQGSEA. The CDR3 is 15 residues long. The CDR3 DNA follows: TGCAGCACTACTAAGGGGGACCTAGCCAAAAACATTCAGTACTTC. Protein sequence: CSTTKGDLAKNIQYF.

In this sample, this clonotype turned up many times. The rearrangement joins TRBV28 to TRBJ2-7; 7 nucleotides align to TRBD1. Germline CDR1 MDHEN, CDR2 SYDVKM. CDR3 size: 15 residues. With V trimmed by 5 bases and J by 1 base, 8 bases remained unmatched. The CDR3 protein is CASSPTGYRSYEQYF. The DNA of the CDR3 is TGTGCCAGCAGTCCGACAGGGTATCGTTCCTACGAGCAGTACTTC.

This clonotype was counted at least ten times. The chain employs TRBV5-6 and TRBJ1-6; 7 bases line up with TRBD1. There are 15 residues in the CDR3. Looked up from germline, CDR1 is SGHDT and CDR2 is YYEEEE. V lost 4 bases to trimming and J lost 9 bases; unmatched junction nucleotides: 10. The CDR3 nucleotides read TGTGCCAGCAGCGGCGAGGGCAACAGGGGTTCACCCCTCCACTTT. Translation: CASSGEGNRGSPLHF. Based on the CDR3 plus reference TRBV5-6 and TRBJ1-6, the full variable domain is DAGVTQSPTHLIKTRGQQVTLRCSPKSGHDTVSWYQQALGQGPQFIFQYYEEEERQRGNFPDRFSGHQFPNYSSELNVNALLLGDSALYLCASSGEGNRGSPLHFGNGTRLTVT.

In this sample, this clonotype turned up a few times. This sequence joins TRBV6-5 and TRBJ2-7, with 9 bases aligning to TRBD1. With 2 bases clipped from V and 7 bases from J, the junction kept 3 bases outside the gene matches. Germline V gives CDR1 MNHEY, CDR2 SVGAGI. The CDR3 is made up of 13 amino acids. The CDR3 DNA follows: TGTGCCAGCAGTTACGACAGGGGGTGGGAGCAGTACTTC. Amino acid sequence: CASSYDRGWEQYF.

This clonotype was counted only a few times. This chain links TRBV29-1 with TRBJ2-1; 12 bases fit TRBD2. The CDR3 loop spans 16 amino acids. V was pared by 7 bases and J by 4 bases, with 11 bases of the junction left unmatched. Per germline, CDR1 SQVTM and CDR2 ANQGSEA. The CDR3 coding sequence is TGCAGCGCGTCTAGCGGGAGGGGGGGTCGATACAATGAGCAGTTCTTC. Protein product: CSASSGRGGRYNEQFF.

This clonotype was detected only a few times. The chain carries TRBV11-3 and TRBJ1-1, with D possibly TRBD1 on 5 matching bases. Germline V CDR1 and CDR2: SGHNT, YENEEA. The CDR3 contains 13 residues. The V gene lost 11 bases and the J gene lost 7 bases, with 20 bases spanning the gap. DNA for the CDR3: TGTGCCGCTAAGGGGACGACAGAGAATGAAGCTTTCTTT. The encoded protein is CAAKGTTENEAFF.

There are a few counts of this clonotype. The chain has TRBV2 and TRBJ1-5; 9 bases line up with TRBD1. The CDR3 runs 16 residues. Trimming removed 6 bases from V and 1 base from J; junction bases left unmatched: 7. CDR1 SNHLY and CDR2 FYNNEI come from the germline V gene. The CDR3 sequence: CASRGTGRGSNQPQHF. CDR3 coding DNA: TGTGCCAGCAGGGGGACAGGGCGCGGGAGCAATCAGCCCCAGCATTTT.

This clonotype was seen repeatedly, ten times or more. This chain joins TRBV7-2 and TRBJ2-5, with 15 bases that match TRBD2. This CDR3 is built from 17 residues. Germline lookup yields CDR1 SGHTA and CDR2 FQGNSA. V was pared by 5 bases and J by 4 bases, with 8 bases of the junction left unmatched. The CDR3 bases are TGTGCCAGCAGCCCGCGGACTAGCGGGAGGGTAGCAGAGACCCAGTACTTC. Protein product: CASSPRTSGRVAETQYF.

This chain joins TRBV7-2 and TRBJ2-3; 7 bases are shared with TRBD1. CDR1 and CDR2 (germline): SGHTA, FQGNSA. The V segment lost 6 bases and the J segment 4 bases; nucleotides outside the gene matches: 4. CDR3 length: 13 residues. As DNA, the CDR3 is TGTGCCAGCAGGCCGGGACAGCCAGATACGCAGTATTTT. Translated: CASRPGQPDTQYF.

This clonotype was counted ten times or more. The CDR3 is CASSPLLAGSHNEQFF. In nucleotides, the CDR3 is TGTGCCAGCTCACCGCTATTAGCGGGAAGTCACAATGAGCAGTTCTTC. The rearrangement uses TRBV18 and TRBJ2-1, with 8 bases aligning to TRBD2. Germline values: CDR1 KGHSH, CDR2 LQKENI. This CDR3 is built from 16 residues. Unmatched junction bases numbered 9, after V lost 3 bases and J lost 5 bases.

V gene TRBV27 combines with J gene TRBJ1-5; TRBD1 is a possible D gene (6 bases). Germline CDR1 is MNHEY and CDR2 is SMNVEV (reference sequence). The V end lost 5 bases, the J end lost 8 bases, and 19 bases lay between the germline ends. The CDR3 has 15 amino acids. The CDR3 DNA reads as TGTGCCAGCAGTCCGATCTGGGGGCGCGGAGAGCCCCAGCATTTT. Translating it yields CASSPIWGRGEPQHF.

This clonotype appeared many times. The CDR3 nucleotides read TGCGCCAGCAGCTTGCCGGAGGGGCGGGAGCAGTACTTC. It is translated as CASSLPEGREQYF. The chain carries TRBV5-1 and TRBJ2-7; possible D gene TRBD2, 6 bases. The CDR3 covers 13 residues. Trimming removed 1 base from V and 7 bases from J, with 12 bases in between. The germline V gene has CDR1 SGHRS and CDR2 YFSETQ.

The V gene is TRBV16, the J gene TRBJ2-7; D not certain. The germline gives CDR1 KGHSY, CDR2 FQNENV. V lost 2 bases and J 0 bases, leaving 8 bases between the germline ends. The CDR3 covers 14 residues. The CDR3 sequence is CASSQGWGSYEQYF. The CDR3 nucleotides read TGTGCCAGCAGCCAAGGTTGGGGCTCCTACGAGCAGTACTTC.

This clonotype was counted ten times or more. CDR3 in DNA: TGTGCCTGGAGTCGAAGGGATGGCTACACCTTC. Its translation is CAWSRRDGYTF. This chain joins TRBV30 and TRBJ1-2; D gene ambiguous. Germline CDR1 reads GTSNPN; CDR2 reads SVGIG (reference sequence). Trimming took 2 bases from V and 6 from J, leaving 7 bases between them. CDR3 length: 11 amino acids.

This chain uses TRBV6-1 with TRBJ1-6; D not certain. The CDR3 is 17 amino acids. In germline, CDR1 is MNHNS, CDR2 SASEGT. V lost 5 bases and J 5 bases, leaving 19 bases between the germline ends. The CDR3 DNA is TGTGCCAGCAGTCCCCGGTTAGCTGGGGTTAATAATTCACCCCTCCACTTT. Translation: CASSPRLAGVNNSPLHF.

The chain carries TRBV7-9 and TRBJ2-3; possibly TRBD1 for D (6 bases). This CDR3 spans 18 amino acids. V was trimmed by 0 bases and J by 2 bases, leaving 18 bases between them. Germline lookup yields CDR1 SEHNR and CDR2 FQNEAQ (reference sequence). The CDR3 sequence is CASSLAVTGTDYTDTQYF. The CDR3 coding sequence is TGTGCCAGCAGCTTAGCGGTCACAGGGACGGATTACACAGATACGCAGTATTTT.

This clonotype was counted between two and nine times. The chain uses TRBV5-5 and TRBJ2-2, with 10 bases lining up with TRBD1. V was pared by 0 bases and J by 5 bases, with 4 bases of the junction left unmatched. The CDR3 contains 16 residues. CDR1 is SGHKS, CDR2 YYEKEE, per germline (reference sequence). The CDR3: CASSLERTGGTGELFF. The CDR3 DNA follows: TGTGCCAGCAGCTTGGAGCGGACAGGGGGTACCGGGGAGCTGTTTTTT.

J is TRBJ2-1 and V is TRBV7-2, with no clear D. Germline CDR1 and CDR2: SGHTA and FQGNSA. The CDR3 sequence is 13 residues long. Trimming shortened V by 4 bases and J by 4 bases, and 8 bases separated the two germline ends. CDR3 in amino acids: CASSSLNYNEQFF. The CDR3 DNA follows: TGTGCCAGCAGCTCTCTCAATTACAATGAGCAGTTCTTC.

This clonotype was seen repeatedly, ten times or more. The chain employs TRBV27 and TRBJ2-2; 8 bases fit TRBD2. The V segment lost 5 bases and the J segment 3 bases; nucleotides outside the gene matches: 8. The V gene's germline CDR1 is MNHEY and CDR2 SMNVEV (reference sequence). The CDR3 covers 16 residues. The CDR3 reads CASSLGLAGHTGELFF. The CDR3 nucleotides are TGTGCCAGCAGTCTAGGACTAGCCGGGCACACCGGGGAGCTGTTTTTT.

This rearrangement joins TRBV7-2 to TRBJ2-3; 7 bases align to TRBD1. The CDR3 totals 16 residues. Trimming cost V 1 base and J 2 bases; bases outside gene matches: 6. In germline, CDR1 is SGHTA, CDR2 FQGNSA. In DNA form, the CDR3 reads TGTGCCAGCAGCTTAGATCAAGGGGGCCTCACAGATACGCAGTATTTT. Translated: CASSLDQGGLTDTQYF.

V gene TRBV27 combines with J gene TRBJ2-7; maybe TRBD2 (5 bases). Trimming cost V 0 bases and J 5 bases, with 11 bases left between them. The V gene's germline CDR1 is MNHEY and CDR2 SMNVEV (reference sequence). This CDR3 region has 14 residues. This CDR3 is CASSLSRTFDEQYF. CDR3 sequence (DNA): TGTGCCAGCAGTTTATCGAGGACTTTCGACGAGCAGTACTTC.

Note on this clonotype: At one boundary the junction diverges from the germline segment, which might be a read error. V and J are TRBV28 and TRBJ1-5; weak D call: TRBD1 (6 bases). Germline-derived CDR1 and CDR2 are MDHEN and SYDVKM. The CDR3 covers 17 residues. For the CDR3, the DNA is TGTGCCGGCAGTTTATGGGCTGGCACAGGGAAGGGGCAACCCCAGCATTTT. This sequence encodes CAGSLWAGTGKGQPQHF.

As DNA, the CDR3 is TGCGCCAGCAGCCAAGATTGGGTCGGCTACGAGCAGTACTTC. It codes for CASSQDWVGYEQYF. J is TRBJ2-7 and V is TRBV4-3, with unresolved D. The CDR3 is 14 residues long. Per germline, CDR1 LGHNA and CDR2 YSLEER. Trimming cost V 0 bases and J 3 bases, with 9 bases left between them.

As to this clonotype: A read error may produce the germline difference seen at one junction end. The rearrangement uses TRBV28 and TRBJ2-1; 10 bases line up with TRBD2. The CDR3 is 15 residues long. Germline V gene sequence: CDR1 MDHEN, CDR2 SYDVKM. This CDR3 reads CASGFWTSGYNEQFF. CDR3 nucleotides: TGTGCCAGCGGTTTCTGGACTAGCGGATACAATGAGCAGTTCTTC.

This clonotype was seen at least ten times. The V call is TRBV20-1, the J call TRBJ1-5; D unclear. CDR3 length: 14 amino acids. Germline CDR1 reads DFQATT; CDR2 reads SNEGSKA (reference sequence). V shed 3 bases and J shed 3 bases, with 12 bases lying between them. The CDR3, as DNA: TGCAGTGCTAGGCCCGGGAGGGACAATCAGCCCCAGCATTTT. Residues: CSARPGRDNQPQHF.

This clonotype was seen a handful of times. The chain uses TRBV20-1 and TRBJ2-5; 12 bases agree with TRBD2. V gave up 5 bases and J gave up 5 bases; unmatched junction bases: 9. This CDR3 spans 15 amino acids. Germline values: CDR1 DFQATT, CDR2 SNEGSKA (reference sequence). The CDR3 DNA is TGCAGTGCTTCATCCGGGACTAGCGGGTGGGAGACCCAGTACTTC. Translated: CSASSGTSGWETQYF.

A note on this clonotype: This may be a read error, as it is one base from a much larger clone. The V and J genes are TRBV7-9 and TRBJ2-7; 9 bases are shared with TRBD1. CDR3 length: 13 residues. Per germline, CDR1 SEHNR and CDR2 FQNEAQ (reference sequence). The CDR3 region has the DNA TGTACCAGCAGCTCGACAGGGGGAAACGAGCAGTACTTC. Encoded protein: CTSSSTGGNEQYF. The full variable domain, its missing parts supplied by reference TRBV7-9 and TRBJ2-7, is DTGVSQNPRHKITKRGQNVTFRCDPISEHNRLYWYRQTLGQGPEFLTYFQNEAQLEKSRLLSDRFSAERPKGSFSTLEIQRTEQGDSAMYLCTSSSTGGNEQYFGPGTRLTVT.

This clonotype was seen more than once but under ten times. This chain connects TRBV9 to TRBJ2-2; D remains unclear. The length of the CDR3 is 15 residues. Germline V gene sequence: CDR1 SGDLS, CDR2 YYNGEE. The ends were cut back, 3 bases at V and 4 bases at J, with 13 bases in the middle. The CDR3 DNA reads TGTGCCAGCAGCGCCCGAACGATGGCCACCGGGGAGCTGTTTTTT. It specifies CASSARTMATGELFF.

This clonotype was recorded at least ten times. The chain employs TRBV12-3 or TRBV12-4 and TRBJ2-7, with D unresolved. Trimming stripped 5 bases from V and 5 bases from J, with 7 bases between. CDR3 size: 11 residues. This CDR3 reads CASSISNEQYF. The DNA for the CDR3 is TGTGCCAGCAGTATTAGCAACGAGCAGTACTTC.